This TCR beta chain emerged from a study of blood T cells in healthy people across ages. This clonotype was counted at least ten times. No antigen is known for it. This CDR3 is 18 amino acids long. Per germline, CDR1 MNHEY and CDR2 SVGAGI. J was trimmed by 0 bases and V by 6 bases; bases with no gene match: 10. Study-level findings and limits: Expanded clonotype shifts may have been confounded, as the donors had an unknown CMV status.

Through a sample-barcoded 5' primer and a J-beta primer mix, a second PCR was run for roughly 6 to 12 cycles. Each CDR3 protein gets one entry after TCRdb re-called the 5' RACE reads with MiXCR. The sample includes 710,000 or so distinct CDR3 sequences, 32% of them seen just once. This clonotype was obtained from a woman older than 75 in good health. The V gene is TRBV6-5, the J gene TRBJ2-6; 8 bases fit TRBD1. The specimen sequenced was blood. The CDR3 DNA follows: TGTGCCAGCAGAACTCGACAGGGGACGAGCTCTGGGGCCAACGTCCTGACTTTC. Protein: CASRTRQGTSSGANVLTF.